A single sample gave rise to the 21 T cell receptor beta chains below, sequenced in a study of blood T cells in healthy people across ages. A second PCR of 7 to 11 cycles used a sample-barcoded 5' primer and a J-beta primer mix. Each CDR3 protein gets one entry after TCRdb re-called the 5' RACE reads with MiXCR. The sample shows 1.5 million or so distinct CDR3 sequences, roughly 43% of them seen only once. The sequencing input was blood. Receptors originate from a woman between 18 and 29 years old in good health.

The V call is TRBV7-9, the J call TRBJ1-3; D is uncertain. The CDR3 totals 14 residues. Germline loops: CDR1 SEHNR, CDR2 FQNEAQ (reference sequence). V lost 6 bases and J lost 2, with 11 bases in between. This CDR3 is CASSHDVTGNTIYF. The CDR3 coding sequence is TGTGCCAGCAGTCACGACGTTACTGGAAACACCATATATTTT.

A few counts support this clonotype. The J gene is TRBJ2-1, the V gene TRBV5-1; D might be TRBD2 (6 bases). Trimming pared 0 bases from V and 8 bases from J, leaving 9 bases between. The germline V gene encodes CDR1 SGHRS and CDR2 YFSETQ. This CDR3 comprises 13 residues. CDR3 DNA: TGCGCCAGCAGCTTGGAGAGGAGGGATGAGCAGTTCTTC. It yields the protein CASSLERRDEQFF. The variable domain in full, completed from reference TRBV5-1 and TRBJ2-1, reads KAGVTQTPRYLIKTRGQQVTLSCSPISGHRSVSWYQQTPGQGLQFLFEYFSETQRNKGNFPGRFSGRQFSNSRSEMNVSTLELGDSALYLCASSLERRDEQFFGPGTRLTVL.

The CDR3 reads CASSLVGVVGNTEAFF. DNA of the CDR3: TGTGCCAGCAGCTTAGTAGGAGTGGTGGGGAACACTGAAGCTTTCTTT. The rearrangement links TRBV7-2 to TRBJ1-1; D gene unclear. This CDR3 is 16 amino acids long. V shed 1 base and J shed 1 base, with 13 bases lying between them. Germline V lookup: CDR1 SGHTA, CDR2 FQGNSA.

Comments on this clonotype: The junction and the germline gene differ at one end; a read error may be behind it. The CDR3 sequence is CASKEGTSYSSPLHF. In nucleotides, the CDR3 is TGTGCCAGTAAGGAGGGGACCTCCTATAGTTCACCCCTCCACTTT. The V and J genes are TRBV19 and TRBJ1-6; D possibly corresponds to TRBD1 (5 bases). Germline assignment: CDR1 LNHDA and CDR2 SQIVND (reference sequence). This CDR3 region has 15 residues.

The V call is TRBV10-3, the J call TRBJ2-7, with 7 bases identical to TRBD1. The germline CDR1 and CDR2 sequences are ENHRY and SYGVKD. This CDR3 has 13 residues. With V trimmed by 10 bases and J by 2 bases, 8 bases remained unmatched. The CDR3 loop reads CATARDRAYEQYF. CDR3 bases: TGTGCCACCGCCCGGGACAGAGCCTACGAGCAGTACTTC.

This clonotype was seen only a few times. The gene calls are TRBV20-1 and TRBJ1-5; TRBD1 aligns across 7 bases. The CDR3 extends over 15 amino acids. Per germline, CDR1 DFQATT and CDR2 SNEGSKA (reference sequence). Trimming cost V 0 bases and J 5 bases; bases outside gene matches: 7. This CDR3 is CSARDSNRGDQPQHF. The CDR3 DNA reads TGCAGTGCTAGAGATTCGAACAGGGGAGATCAGCCCCAGCATTTT.

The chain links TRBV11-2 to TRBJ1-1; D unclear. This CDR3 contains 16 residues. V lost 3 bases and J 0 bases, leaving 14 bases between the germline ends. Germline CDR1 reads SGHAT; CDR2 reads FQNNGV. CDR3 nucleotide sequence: TGTGCCAGCAGCTTGGTCACAGAAATCATGAACACTGAAGCTTTCTTT. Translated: CASSLVTEIMNTEAFF.

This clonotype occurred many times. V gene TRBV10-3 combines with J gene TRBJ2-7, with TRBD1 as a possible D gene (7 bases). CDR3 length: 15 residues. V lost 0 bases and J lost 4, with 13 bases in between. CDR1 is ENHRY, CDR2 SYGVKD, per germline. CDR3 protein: CAISESEGATYEQYF. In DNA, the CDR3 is TGTGCCATCAGTGAGTCGGAGGGGGCTACGTACGAGCAGTACTTC.

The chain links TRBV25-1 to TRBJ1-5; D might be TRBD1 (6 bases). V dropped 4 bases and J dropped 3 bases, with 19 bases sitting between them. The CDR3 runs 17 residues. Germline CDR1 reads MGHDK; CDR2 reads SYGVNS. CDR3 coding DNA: TGTGCCAGCAGTGCCGGGACATCGACGGTTGCCAATCAGCCCCAGCATTTT. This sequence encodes CASSAGTSTVANQPQHF.

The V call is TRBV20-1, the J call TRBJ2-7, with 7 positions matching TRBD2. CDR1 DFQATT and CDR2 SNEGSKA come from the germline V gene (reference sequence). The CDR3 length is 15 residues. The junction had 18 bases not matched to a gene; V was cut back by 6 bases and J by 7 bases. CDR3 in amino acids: CSALPGGSSYNEQYF. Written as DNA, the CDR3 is TGCAGTGCGCTACCCGGGGGGAGCTCCTACAATGAGCAGTACTTC.

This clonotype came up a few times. CDR3 bases: TGTGCCAGCAGTTGGAGACAGGGGAGCAATCAGCCCCAGCATTTT. Protein sequence: CASSWRQGSNQPQHF. The chain couples TRBV6-5 to TRBJ1-5; 8 bases fit TRBD1. Looked up from germline, CDR1 is MNHEY and CDR2 is SVGAGI. CDR3 size: 15 residues. The trim removed 4 bases at V and 1 base at J, leaving 3 bases unmatched.

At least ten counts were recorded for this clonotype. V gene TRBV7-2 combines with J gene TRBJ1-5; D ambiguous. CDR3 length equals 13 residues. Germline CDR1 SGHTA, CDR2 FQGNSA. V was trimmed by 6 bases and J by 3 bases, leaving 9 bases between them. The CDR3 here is CASRTGFNQPQHF. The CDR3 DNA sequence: TGTGCCAGCAGGACGGGATTCAATCAGCCCCAGCATTTT.

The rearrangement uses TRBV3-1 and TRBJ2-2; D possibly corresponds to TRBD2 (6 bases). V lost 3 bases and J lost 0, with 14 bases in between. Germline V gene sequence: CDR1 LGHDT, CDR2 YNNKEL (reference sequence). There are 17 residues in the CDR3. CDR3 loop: CASSHKREVSNTGELFF. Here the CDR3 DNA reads TGTGCCAGCAGCCATAAGAGGGAGGTCTCGAACACCGGGGAGCTGTTTTTT. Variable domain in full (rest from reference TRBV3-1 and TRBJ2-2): DTAVSQTPKYLVTQMGNDKSIKCEQNLGHDTMYWYKQDSKKFLKIMFSYNNKELIINETVPNRFSPKSPDKAHLNLHINSLELGDSAVYFCASSHKREVSNTGELFFGEGSRLTVL.

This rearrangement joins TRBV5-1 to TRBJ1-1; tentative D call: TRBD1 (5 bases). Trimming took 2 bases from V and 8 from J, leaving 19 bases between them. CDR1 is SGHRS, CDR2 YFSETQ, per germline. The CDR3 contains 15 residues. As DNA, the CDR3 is TGCGCCAGCAGCTTAACGAGAGGGGCTAAAGAGGAAGCTTTCTTT. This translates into CASSLTRGAKEEAFF.

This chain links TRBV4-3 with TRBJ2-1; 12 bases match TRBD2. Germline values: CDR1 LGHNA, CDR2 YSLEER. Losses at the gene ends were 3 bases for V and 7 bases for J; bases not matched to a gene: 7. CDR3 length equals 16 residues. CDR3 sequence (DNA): TGCGCCAGCAGCCACCCTAGCGGGAGGGCCTCTAATGAGCAGTTCTTC. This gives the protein CASSHPSGRASNEQFF.

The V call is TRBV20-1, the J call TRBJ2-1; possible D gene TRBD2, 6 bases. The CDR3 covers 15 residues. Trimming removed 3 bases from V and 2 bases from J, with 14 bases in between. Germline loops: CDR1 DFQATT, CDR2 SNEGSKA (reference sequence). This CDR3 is CSASAGSGPYNEQFF. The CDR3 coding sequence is TGCAGTGCTAGTGCCGGGAGCGGACCCTACAATGAGCAGTTCTTC.

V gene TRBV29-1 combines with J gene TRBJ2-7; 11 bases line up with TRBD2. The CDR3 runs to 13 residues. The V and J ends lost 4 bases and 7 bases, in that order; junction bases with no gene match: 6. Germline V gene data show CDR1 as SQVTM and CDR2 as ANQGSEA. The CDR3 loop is CSVVLAGENEQYF. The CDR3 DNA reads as TGCAGCGTTGTACTAGCGGGGGAAAATGAGCAGTACTTC.

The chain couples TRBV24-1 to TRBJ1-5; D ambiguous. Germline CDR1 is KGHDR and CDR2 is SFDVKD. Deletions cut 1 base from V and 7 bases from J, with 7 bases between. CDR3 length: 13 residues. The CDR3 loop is CATSDFGVQPQHF. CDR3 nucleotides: TGTGCCACCAGTGATTTTGGTGTGCAGCCCCAGCATTTT.

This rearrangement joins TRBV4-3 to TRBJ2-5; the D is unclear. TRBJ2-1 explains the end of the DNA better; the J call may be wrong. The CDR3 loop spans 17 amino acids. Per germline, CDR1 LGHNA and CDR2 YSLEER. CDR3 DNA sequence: TGCGCCAGCAGCCAAGATCTCCCCCAAGGTGGGTTGGAGACCCAGTTCTTC. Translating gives CASSQDLPQGGLETQFF.

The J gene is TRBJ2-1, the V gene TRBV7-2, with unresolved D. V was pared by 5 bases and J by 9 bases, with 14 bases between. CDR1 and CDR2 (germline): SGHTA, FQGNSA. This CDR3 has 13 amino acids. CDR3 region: CASSRRLAGEQFF. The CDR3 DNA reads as TGTGCCAGCAGCCGAAGACTCGCCGGTGAGCAGTTCTTC.

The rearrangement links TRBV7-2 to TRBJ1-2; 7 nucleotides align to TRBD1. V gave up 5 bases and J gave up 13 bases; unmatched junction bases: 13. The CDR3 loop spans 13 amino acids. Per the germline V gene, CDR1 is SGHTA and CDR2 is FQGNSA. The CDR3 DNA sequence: TGTGCCAGCAGCACTCATGAAGGGACAGACACCACCTTC. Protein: CASSTHEGTDTTF. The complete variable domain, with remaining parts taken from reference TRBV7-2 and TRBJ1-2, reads GAGVSQSPSNKVTEKGKDVELRCDPISGHTALYWYRQSLGQGLEFLIYFQGNSAPDKSGLPSDRFSAERTGGSVSTLTIQRTQQEDSAVYLCASSTHEGTDTTFGSGTRLTVV.